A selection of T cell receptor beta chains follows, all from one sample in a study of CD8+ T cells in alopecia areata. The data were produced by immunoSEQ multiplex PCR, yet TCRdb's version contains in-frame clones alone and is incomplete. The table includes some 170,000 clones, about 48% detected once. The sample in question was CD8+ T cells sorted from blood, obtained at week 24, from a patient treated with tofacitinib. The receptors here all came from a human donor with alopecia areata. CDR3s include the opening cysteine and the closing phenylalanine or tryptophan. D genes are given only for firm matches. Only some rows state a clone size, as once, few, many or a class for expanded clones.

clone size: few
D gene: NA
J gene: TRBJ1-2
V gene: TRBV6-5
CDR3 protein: CASSPTQGDGYTF
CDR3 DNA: TGTGCCAGCAGTCCGACGCAGGGAGATGGCTACACCTTC

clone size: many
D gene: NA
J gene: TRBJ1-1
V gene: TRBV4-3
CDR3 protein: CASSQDFSPHKNTEAFF
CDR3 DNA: TGCGCCAGCAGCCAAGATTTTTCTCCACATAAGAACACTGAAGCTTTCTTT

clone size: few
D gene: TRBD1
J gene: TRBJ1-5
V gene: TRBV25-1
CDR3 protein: CASSPPGQGNQPQHF
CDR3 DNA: TGTGCCAGCAGTCCCCCGGGACAGGGCAATCAGCCCCAGCATTTT

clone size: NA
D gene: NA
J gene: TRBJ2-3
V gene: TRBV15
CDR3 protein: CATSRDRGGDTQYF
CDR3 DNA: TGTGCCACCAGCAGAGATCGGGGCGGAGATACGCAGTATTTT

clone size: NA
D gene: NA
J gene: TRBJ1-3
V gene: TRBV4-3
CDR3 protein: CASSLGVSGNTIYF
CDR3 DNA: TGCGCCAGCAGTCTAGGGGTCTCTGGAAACACCATATATTTT

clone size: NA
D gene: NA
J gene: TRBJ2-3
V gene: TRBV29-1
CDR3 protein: CSVWVDTQYF
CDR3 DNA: TGCAGCGTGTGGGTTGATACGCAGTATTTT

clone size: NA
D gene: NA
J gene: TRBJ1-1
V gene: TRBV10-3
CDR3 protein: CAISESRETEAFF
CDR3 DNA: TGTGCCATCAGTGAGTCAAGGGAGACTGAAGCTTTCTTT

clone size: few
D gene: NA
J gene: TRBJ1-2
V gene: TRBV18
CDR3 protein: CASSPIKGGGPHGYTF
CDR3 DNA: TGTGCCAGCTCACCAATAAAGGGGGGCGGTCCCCATGGCTACACCTTC

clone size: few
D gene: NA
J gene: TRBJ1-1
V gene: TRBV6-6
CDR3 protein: CASSYVAGEAFF
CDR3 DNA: TGTGCCAGCAGTTACGTAGCTGGGGAAGCTTTCTTT

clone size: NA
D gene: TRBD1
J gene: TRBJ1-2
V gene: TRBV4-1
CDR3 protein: CASSQVLQGDKESGYTF
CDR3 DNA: TGCGCCAGCAGCCAAGTCCTACAGGGGGATAAGGAGAGTGGCTACACCTTC

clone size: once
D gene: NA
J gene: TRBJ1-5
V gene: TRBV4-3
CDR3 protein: CATEGVTLNYSNQPQHF
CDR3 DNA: TGCGCCACAGAGGGGGTTACCCTTAATTATAGCAATCAGCCCCAGCATTTT

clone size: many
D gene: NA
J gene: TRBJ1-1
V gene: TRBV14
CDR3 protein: CASSQGGRRNTEAFF
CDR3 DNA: TGTGCCAGCAGCCAAGGGGGAAGGAGGAACACTGAAGCTTTCTTT

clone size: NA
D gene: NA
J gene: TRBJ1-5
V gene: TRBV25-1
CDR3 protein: CASSEWQNNQPQHF
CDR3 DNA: TGTGCCAGCAGTGAGTGGCAGAACAATCAGCCCCAGCATTTT

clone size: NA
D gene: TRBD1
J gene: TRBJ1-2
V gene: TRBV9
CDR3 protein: CASSPPGQAYGYTF
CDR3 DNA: TGTGCCAGCAGCCCACCGGGACAGGCCTATGGCTACACCTTC

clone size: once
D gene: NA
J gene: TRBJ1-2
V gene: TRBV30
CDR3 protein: CAWSRPVYGYTF
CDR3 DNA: TGTGCCTGGAGTAGGCCGGTCTATGGCTACACCTTC

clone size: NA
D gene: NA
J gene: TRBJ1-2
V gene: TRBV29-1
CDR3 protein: CSVVAGNYGYTF
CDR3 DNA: TGCAGCGTTGTAGCAGGGAACTATGGCTACACCTTC

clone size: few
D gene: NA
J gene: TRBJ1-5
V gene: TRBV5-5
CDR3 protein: CASSLFSGTENQPQHF
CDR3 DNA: TGTGCCAGCAGCTTGTTTTCCGGGACCGAGAATCAGCCCCAGCATTTT

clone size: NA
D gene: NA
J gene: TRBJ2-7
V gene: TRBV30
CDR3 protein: CAWTRGIPYEQYF
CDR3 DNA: TGTGCCTGGACCCGGGGGATTCCCTACGAGCAGTACTTC

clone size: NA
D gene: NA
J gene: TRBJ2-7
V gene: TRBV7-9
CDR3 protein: CASSIGPDEHF
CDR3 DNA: TGTGCCAGCAGCATCGGACCGGACGAGCACTTC

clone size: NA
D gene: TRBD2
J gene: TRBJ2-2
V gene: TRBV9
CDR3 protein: CASSPSGGFNTGELFF
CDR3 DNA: TGTGCCAGCAGCCCCAGCGGGGGGTTCAACACCGGGGAGCTGTTTTTT

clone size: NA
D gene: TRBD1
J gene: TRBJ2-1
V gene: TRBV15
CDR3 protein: CATSRDGMGQNNEQFF
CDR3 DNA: TGTGCCACCAGCAGAGATGGAATGGGACAGAACAATGAGCAGTTCTTC

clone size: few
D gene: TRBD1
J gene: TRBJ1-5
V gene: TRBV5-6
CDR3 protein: CASSSGRDRVGQPQHF
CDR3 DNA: TGTGCCAGCAGCTCCGGCCGGGACAGGGTGGGTCAGCCCCAGCATTTT

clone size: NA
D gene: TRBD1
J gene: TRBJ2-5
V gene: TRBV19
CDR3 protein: CASSNDRENQETQYF
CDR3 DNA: TGTGCCAGTAGTAACGACAGGGAGAACCAAGAGACCCAGTACTTC

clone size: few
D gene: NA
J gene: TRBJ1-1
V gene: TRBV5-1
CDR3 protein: CASRGDISEAFF
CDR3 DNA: TGCGCCAGCAGAGGGGACATTTCTGAAGCTTTCTTT

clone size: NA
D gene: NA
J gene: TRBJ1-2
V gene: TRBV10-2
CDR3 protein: CASSESRGRTGYTF
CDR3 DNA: TGCGCCAGCAGTGAGTCCCGGGGGAGGACTGGCTACACCTTC

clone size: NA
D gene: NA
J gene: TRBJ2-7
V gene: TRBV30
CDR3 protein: CAWNPFGRDHEQYF
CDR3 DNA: TGTGCCTGGAACCCCTTTGGCAGGGATCACGAGCAGTACTTC

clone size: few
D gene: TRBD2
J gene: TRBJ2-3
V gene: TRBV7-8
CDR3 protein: CASSLLGLGTSGGTDTQYF
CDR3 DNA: TGTGCCAGCAGCTTATTAGGGCTCGGGACTAGCGGCGGCACAGATACGCAGTATTTT

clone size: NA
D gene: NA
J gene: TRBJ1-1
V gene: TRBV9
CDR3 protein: CASSVAGREAFF
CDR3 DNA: TGTGCCAGCAGCGTAGCCGGGAGAGAAGCTTTCTTT

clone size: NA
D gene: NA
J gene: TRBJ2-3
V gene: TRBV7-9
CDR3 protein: CASRHPLGDDTQYF
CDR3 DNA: TGTGCCAGCCGCCATCCACTAGGGGACGATACGCAGTATTTT

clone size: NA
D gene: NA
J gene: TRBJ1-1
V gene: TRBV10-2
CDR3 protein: CASSEGTEAFF
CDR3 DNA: TGCGCCAGCAGTGAGGGCACTGAAGCTTTCTTT

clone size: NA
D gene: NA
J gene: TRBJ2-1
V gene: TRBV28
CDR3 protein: CASSSHLGKTYNEQFF
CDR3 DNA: TGTGCCAGCAGTTCCCACCTCGGGAAAACCTACAATGAGCAGTTCTTC

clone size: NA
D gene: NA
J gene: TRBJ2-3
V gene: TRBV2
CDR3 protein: CATPGVASTDTQYF
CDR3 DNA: TGTGCCACCCCAGGGGTGGCAAGCACAGATACGCAGTATTTT

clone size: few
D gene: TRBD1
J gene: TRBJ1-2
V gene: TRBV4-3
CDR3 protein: CASSQGQGTYGYTF
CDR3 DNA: TGCGCCAGCAGCCAAGGACAGGGGACCTATGGCTACACCTTC

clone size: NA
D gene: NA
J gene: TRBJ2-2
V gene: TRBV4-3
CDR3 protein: CASSPDRSSNTGELFF
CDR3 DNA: TGCGCCAGCAGCCCTGACAGGAGCTCGAACACCGGGGAGCTGTTTTTT

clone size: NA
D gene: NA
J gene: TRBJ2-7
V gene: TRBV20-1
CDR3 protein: CSALTRTPDF
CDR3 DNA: TGCAGTGCGCTAACTAGAACCCCCGACTTC

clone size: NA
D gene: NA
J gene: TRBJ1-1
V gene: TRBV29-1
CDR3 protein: CSVEADTIEAFF
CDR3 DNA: TGCAGCGTTGAGGCAGATACAATTGAAGCTTTCTTT

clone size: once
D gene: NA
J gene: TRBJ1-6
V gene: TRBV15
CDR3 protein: CATSRDRASRVSPLHF
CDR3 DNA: TGTGCCACCAGCAGAGACCGGGCCTCGAGGGTATCACCCCTCCACTTT

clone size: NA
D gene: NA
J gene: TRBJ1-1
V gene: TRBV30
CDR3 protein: CAWSVSAGAEAFF
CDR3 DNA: TGTGCCTGGAGTGTGAGTGCAGGGGCTGAAGCTTTCTTT

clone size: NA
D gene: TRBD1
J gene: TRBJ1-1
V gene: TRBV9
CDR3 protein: CASSPTGGEAFF
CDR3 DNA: TGTGCCAGCAGCCCGACAGGGGGCGAAGCTTTCTTT

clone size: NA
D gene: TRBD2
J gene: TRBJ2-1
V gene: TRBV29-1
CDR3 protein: CSVDGGALNEQFF
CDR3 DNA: TGCAGCGTTGACGGGGGGGCCCTCAATGAGCAGTTCTTC

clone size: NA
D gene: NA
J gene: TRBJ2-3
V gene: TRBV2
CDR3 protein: CASSDQLQGPTDTQYF
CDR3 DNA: TGTGCCAGCAGTGATCAGCTACAGGGCCCCACAGATACGCAGTATTTT

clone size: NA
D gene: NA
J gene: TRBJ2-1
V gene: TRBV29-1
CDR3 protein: CSVEAAMTYNEQFF
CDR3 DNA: TGCAGCGTTGAAGCCGCTATGACCTACAATGAGCAGTTCTTC

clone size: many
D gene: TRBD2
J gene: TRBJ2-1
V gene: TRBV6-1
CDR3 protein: CASSEGTSGANEQFF
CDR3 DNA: TGTGCCAGCAGTGAAGGGACTAGCGGGGCCAATGAGCAGTTCTTC

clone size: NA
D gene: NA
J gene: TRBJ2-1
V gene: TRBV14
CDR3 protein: CASSQERFGSYNEQFF
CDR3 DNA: TGTGCCAGCAGCCAGGAACGTTTTGGCTCCTACAATGAGCAGTTCTTC

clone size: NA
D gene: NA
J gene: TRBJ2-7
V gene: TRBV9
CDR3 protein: CASSVGTETYEQYF
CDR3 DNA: TGTGCCAGCAGCGTCGGGACCGAGACTTACGAGCAGTACTTC

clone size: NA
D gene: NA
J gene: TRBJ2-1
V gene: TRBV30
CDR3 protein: CAWSVGPNEQFF
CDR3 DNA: TGTGCCTGGAGTGTAGGCCCCAATGAGCAGTTCTTC

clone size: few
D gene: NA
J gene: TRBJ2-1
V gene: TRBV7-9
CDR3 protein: CASSPGRNEQFF
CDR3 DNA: TGTGCCAGCAGCCCGGGCCGCAATGAGCAGTTCTTC

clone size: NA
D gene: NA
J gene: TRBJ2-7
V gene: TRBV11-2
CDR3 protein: CASSSIYEQYF
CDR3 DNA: TGTGCCAGCAGCTCGATCTACGAGCAGTACTTC

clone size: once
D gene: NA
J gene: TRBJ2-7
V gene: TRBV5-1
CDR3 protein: CASSLGGQDTYEQYF
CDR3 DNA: TGCGCCAGCAGCTTGGGAGGGCAGGACACCTACGAGCAGTACTTC

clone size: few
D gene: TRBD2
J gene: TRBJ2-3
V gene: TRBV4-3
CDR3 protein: CASSLTTSGGASTQYF
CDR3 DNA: TGCGCCAGCAGCCTAACGACTAGCGGGGGGGCATCTACGCAGTATTTT

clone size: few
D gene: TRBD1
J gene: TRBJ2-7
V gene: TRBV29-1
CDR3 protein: CSVEGHPGGLSYEQYF
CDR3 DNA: TGCAGCGTTGAAGGGCATCCAGGGGGCCTCTCCTACGAGCAGTACTTC

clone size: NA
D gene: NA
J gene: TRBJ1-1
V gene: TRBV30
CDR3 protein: CAWRRGLEAFF
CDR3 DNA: TGTGCCTGGAGGCGCGGCCTCGAAGCTTTCTTT

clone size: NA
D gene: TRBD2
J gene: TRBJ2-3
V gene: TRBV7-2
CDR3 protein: CASSVPSGYTDTQYF
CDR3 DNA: TGTGCCAGCAGCGTTCCTAGCGGATACACAGATACGCAGTATTTT

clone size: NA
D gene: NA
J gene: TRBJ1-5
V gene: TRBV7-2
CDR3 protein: CASSLGLLWPQHF
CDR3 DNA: TGTGCCAGCAGCTTGGGACTGTTGTGGCCCCAGCATTTT

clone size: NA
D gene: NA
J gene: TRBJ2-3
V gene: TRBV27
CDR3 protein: CASSPQGPSTDTQYF
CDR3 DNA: TGTGCCAGCAGTCCCCAGGGTCCGTCCACAGATACGCAGTATTTT

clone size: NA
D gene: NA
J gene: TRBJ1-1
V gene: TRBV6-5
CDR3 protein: CASSWGEGNTEAFF
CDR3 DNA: TGTGCCAGCAGTTGGGGCGAAGGGAACACTGAAGCTTTCTTT

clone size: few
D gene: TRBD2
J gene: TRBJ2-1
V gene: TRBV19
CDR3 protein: CASSIAGGQEQFF
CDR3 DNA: TGTGCCAGTAGTATCGCGGGGGGGCAGGAGCAGTTCTTC

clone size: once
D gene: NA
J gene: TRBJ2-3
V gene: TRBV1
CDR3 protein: CTSSHGGGGTTHTDTQYF
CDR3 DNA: TGCACCAGCAGCCATGGAGGGGGTGGGACTACCCACACAGATACGCAGTATTTT

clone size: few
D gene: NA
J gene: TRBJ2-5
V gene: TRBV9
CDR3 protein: CASSSGTGQETQYF
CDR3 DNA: TGTGCCAGCAGCTCAGGCACAGGCCAAGAGACCCAGTACTTC

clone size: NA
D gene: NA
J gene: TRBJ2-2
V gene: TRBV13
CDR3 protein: CASSSPRRDTNTGELFF
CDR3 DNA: TGTGCCAGCAGCTCCCCGCGCCGGGACACGAACACCGGGGAGCTGTTTTTT